This T cell receptor (beta chain) appears in the sequencing data of a study of low-dose radiotherapy and immunotherapy resistance in tumors. Study information: On an every-two-weeks schedule, patients received intravenous nivolumab 240 mg, along with ipilimumab 1 mg/kg every six weeks. A daily 300 mg dose of oral aspirin was taken by patients for four cycles from cycle 1 day 1.

Primers targeting TRAV and TRBV primed first-strand cDNA, covering alpha and beta chains. It was with a constant-region primer and a V-primer adapter that TCRs were amplified over approximately 20 PCR cycles. In TCRdb, the reads were re-called with MiXCR into one record per CDR3 protein. The repertoire holds 95,000 to 100,000 distinct CDR3 sequences, with roughly 20% as singletons. Time point of the sample: after trial treatment. Treatment of the sample: LDRT plus nivolumab, ipilimumab, low-dose cyclophosphamide and aspirin (RACIN trial). Administered to the donors were nivolumab, ipilimumab, aspirin, low-dose cyclophosphamide and low-dose radiotherapy. Germline V gene sequence: CDR1 KGHDR, CDR2 SFDVKD. The J segment lost 7 bases and the V segment lost 5 bases, leaving 7 bases of the junction unmatched. The CDR3 has 14 residues.

The receptor was isolated from a male donor with prostate cancer. The rearrangement links TRBV24-1 to TRBJ1-5, with 7 bases aligning to TRBD1. Sequenced material: PBMCs, taken after low-dose radiotherapy plus immunotherapy. The CDR3 loop is CATSGQGRWQPQHF. CDR3 coding DNA: TGTGCCACCAGTGGACAGGGAAGGTGGCAGCCCCAGCATTTT.